These 23 T cell receptor beta chains originate from one sample sequenced in a study of siplizumab effects on memory and regulatory T cells (dated by TCRdb to the late 2010s). Library preparation employed the immunoSEQ multiplex PCR assay. This is the immuneACCESS table as TCRdb keeps it, with only in-frame sequences that have V and J called. A part of the clones is gone; compared with another copy, unresolved V genes explain less than half, and the rest is unexplained. For this sample there are approximately 100,000 clones; around 95% appear just once. Of the sample, around 0.6% falls within the top ten clones. Input material: Tregs sorted from blood. All receptors come from a human donor in good health.

A single count supports this clone. J is TRBJ2-4 and V is TRBV16, with D unclear. V lost 0 bases and J lost 1, with 13 bases in between. This CDR3 is 17 amino acids long. Per the germline V gene, CDR1 is KGHSY and CDR2 is FQNENV. CDR3 loop: CASSQSRKGEAKNIQYF. For the CDR3, the DNA is TGTGCCAGCAGCCAATCCCGGAAGGGCGAGGCCAAAAACATTCAGTACTTC.

This chain links TRBV9 with TRBJ2-1, with TRBD2 matching over 8 bases. Germline V CDR1 and CDR2: SGDLS, YYNGEE. The CDR3 is 16 residues long. J lost 5 bases, V lost 2 bases, and 9 bases had no gene match. The CDR3 loop reads CASSVAPGGMDNEQFF. CDR3 DNA: TGTGCCAGCAGCGTCGCCCCGGGAGGGATGGACAATGAGCAGTTCTTC.

The chain carries TRBV19 and TRBJ2-1, with a weak D call TRBD2 (6 bases). This CDR3 has 18 residues. Germline V gives CDR1 LNHDA, CDR2 SQIVND (reference sequence). Trimming shortened V by 3 bases and J by 6 bases, and 24 bases separated the two germline ends. The CDR3 DNA reads TGTGCCAGTAGTATCAGGCCGGGGTGGGACTTCGTTGCCAATGAGCAGTTCTTC. It is translated as CASSIRPGWDFVANEQFF.

The chain combines TRBV29-1 with TRBJ1-6, with D possibly TRBD1 on 5 matching bases. CDR3 size: 14 residues. Per the germline V gene, CDR1 is SQVTM and CDR2 is ANQGSEA. The V end lost 4 bases, the J end lost 10 bases, and 17 bases lay between the germline ends. CDR3 sequence reads: CSVAATEMGSPLHF. The CDR3 DNA reads TGCAGCGTTGCCGCGACAGAGATGGGATCACCCCTCCACTTT. The variable domain in full, completed from reference TRBV29-1 and TRBJ1-6, reads SAVISQKPSRDICQRGTSLTIQCQVDSQVTMMFWYRQQPGQSLTLIATANQGSEATYESGFVIDKFPISRPNLTFSTLTVSNMSPEDSSIYLCSVAATEMGSPLHFGNGTRLTVT.

The gene calls are TRBV6-1 and TRBJ1-2; weak D call: TRBD1 (5 bases). V gave up 8 bases and J gave up 5 bases, with 18 bases separating them. Germline CDR1 is MNHNS and CDR2 is SASEGT. The CDR3 has 14 residues. DNA for the CDR3: TGTGCCAGCCGCCGGGACCGAAGTCCTTATGGCTACACCTTC. Translated, it gives CASRRDRSPYGYTF.

This chain links TRBV29-1 with TRBJ2-4; 11 bases are shared with TRBD1. CDR3 length: 17 residues. Germline trimming cut 4 bases from V and 8 bases from J; bases unmatched to any gene: 16. Germline assignment: CDR1 SQVTM and CDR2 ANQGSEA. The CDR3 spells CSVAIFASGTGGHIQYF. DNA for the CDR3: TGCAGCGTTGCCATATTTGCCTCGGGGACAGGGGGACACATTCAGTACTTC. The full variable domain, in which reference TRBV29-1 and TRBJ2-4 provide the parts outside the CDR3, is SAVISQKPSRDICQRGTSLTIQCQVDSQVTMMFWYRQQPGQSLTLIATANQGSEATYESGFVIDKFPISRPNLTFSTLTVSNMSPEDSSIYLCSVAIFASGTGGHIQYFGAGTRLSVL.

This clone showed up just once. This rearrangement joins TRBV27 to TRBJ2-2; D unclear. This CDR3 contains 16 residues. CDR1 and CDR2 (germline): MNHEY, SMNVEV (reference sequence). The germline V and J ends were trimmed by 3 bases and 1 base, with 12 bases remaining between them. The CDR3 nucleotides read TGTGCCAGCAGTTTGATCCACACCCGGAACACCGGGGAGCTGTTTTTT. Translating it yields CASSLIHTRNTGELFF.

The DNA of the CDR3 is TGTGCCAGCAGCCAAGTGGTCTGGACCGGGGAGCTGTTTTTT. Its translation: CASSQVVWTGELFF. This chain links TRBV14 with TRBJ2-2, with D unresolved. This CDR3 spans 14 amino acids. CDR1 is SGHDN and CDR2 is FVKESK in the germline V gene. Trimming stripped 1 base from V and 5 bases from J, with 8 bases between. Supplemented by reference TRBV14 and TRBJ2-2, the full variable domain reads EAGVTQFPSHSVIEKGQTVTLRCDPISGHDNLYWYRRVMGKEIKFLLHFVKESKQDESGMPNNRFLAERTGGTYSTLKVQPAELEDSGVYFCASSQVVWTGELFFGEGSRLTVL.

In DNA, the CDR3 is TGTGCCACCAGCAGAGAAGGGGAGGGTCAGCCCCAGCATTTT. Translated, it gives CATSREGEGQPQHF. The V gene is TRBV15, the J gene TRBJ1-5, with D perhaps TRBD1 (5 bases). V was shortened by 0 bases and J by 6 bases, with 9 bases between the two germline ends. CDR3 size: 14 residues. Germline assignment: CDR1 LNHNV and CDR2 YYDKDF (reference sequence).

The chain uses TRBV28 and TRBJ1-5; D gene unclear. V gave up 3 bases and J gave up 0 bases, with 9 bases separating them. The CDR3 runs 15 residues. Germline CDR1 is MDHEN and CDR2 is SYDVKM. CDR3 protein: CASSFPGYSNQPQHF. CDR3 sequence (DNA): TGTGCCAGCAGTTTCCCAGGCTATAGCAATCAGCCCCAGCATTTT.

This clone is a singleton in its sample. This sequence joins TRBV30 and TRBJ1-4; 7 bases are a match to TRBD1. CDR1 is GTSNPN, CDR2 SVGIG, per germline (reference sequence). CDR3 length equals 13 residues. With 3 bases clipped from V and 4 bases from J, the junction kept 2 bases outside the gene matches. CDR3 protein: CAWRQGINEKLFF. The CDR3, as DNA: TGTGCCTGGAGACAGGGGATTAATGAAAAACTGTTTTTT.

J is TRBJ2-5 and V is TRBV7-9; D gene uncertain. Germline V gene sequence: CDR1 SEHNR, CDR2 FQNEAQ (reference sequence). The CDR3 consists of 11 residues. V was clipped by 4 bases and J by 5 bases, with 5 bases between them. The CDR3 coding sequence is TGTGCCAGCAGCTCCTATGAGACCCAGTACTTC. This encodes CASSSYETQYF.

The rearrangement joins TRBV5-1 to TRBJ1-4, with a weak D call TRBD1 (5 bases). Germline CDR1 reads SGHRS; CDR2 reads YFSETQ. The CDR3 covers 18 residues. V was clipped by 0 bases and J by 6 bases, with 21 bases between them. CDR3 residues: CASSLAGSLRWGDEKLFF. CDR3 nucleotides: TGCGCCAGCAGCTTGGCCGGAAGTTTGCGCTGGGGGGATGAAAAACTGTTTTTT.

The chain joins TRBV5-5 to TRBJ2-1; tentatively, D is TRBD2 (5 bases). CDR1 is SGHKS and CDR2 is YYEKEE in the germline V gene (reference sequence). V lost 4 bases, J lost 9 bases, and 11 bases lay in between. This CDR3 has 12 residues. CDR3 in amino acids: CASSLHGSEQFF. In DNA form, the CDR3 reads TGTGCCAGCAGCCTCCATGGGAGTGAGCAGTTCTTC. The entire variable domain, with the rest obtained from reference TRBV5-5 and TRBJ2-1, is as follows: DAGVTQSPTHLIKTRGQQVTLRCSPISGHKSVSWYQQVLGQGPQFIFQYYEKEERGRGNFPDRFSARQFPNYSSELNVNALLLGDSALYLCASSLHGSEQFFGPGTRLTVL.

V and J are TRBV5-1 and TRBJ2-7; D is unresolved. Per the germline V gene, CDR1 is SGHRS and CDR2 is YFSETQ. CDR3 length: 16 residues. V was trimmed by 4 bases and J by 0 bases, leaving 17 bases between them. In DNA, the CDR3 is TGCGCCAGCAGCGGAGAGATCAAGACAAGCTCCTACGAGCAGTACTTC. Translating gives CASSGEIKTSSYEQYF. Drawing the rest from reference TRBV5-1 and TRBJ2-7, the complete variable domain is KAGVTQTPRYLIKTRGQQVTLSCSPISGHRSVSWYQQTPGQGLQFLFEYFSETQRNKGNFPGRFSGRQFSNSRSEMNVSTLELGDSALYLCASSGEIKTSSYEQYFGPGTRLTVT.

In its sample, this clone was seen once. The rearrangement joins TRBV2 to TRBJ2-1; 10 bases line up with TRBD2. J gave up 3 bases and V 4 bases, and 3 bases lay outside the gene matches. The CDR3 spans 15 residues. CDR1 is SNHLY and CDR2 is FYNNEI in the germline V gene. The chain's CDR3 is CASSATSGNYNEQFF. The DNA for the CDR3 is TGTGCCAGCAGTGCAACTAGCGGGAACTACAATGAGCAGTTCTTC. Filled out from reference TRBV2 and TRBJ2-1, the complete variable domain reads EPEVTQTPSHQVTQMGQEVILRCVPISNHLYFYWYRQILGQKVEFLVSFYNNEISEKSEIFDDQFSVERPDGSNFTLKIRSTKLEDSAMYFCASSATSGNYNEQFFGPGTRLTVL.

V and J are TRBV14 and TRBJ2-7; TRBD2 might be the D (6 bases). Germline CDR1 SGHDN, CDR2 FVKESK. The CDR3 totals 16 residues. Trimming cost V 3 bases and J 2 bases, with 17 bases left between them. The CDR3 DNA reads as TGTGCCAGCAGCCAGTGGAAGGGAGGCTTAACCTACGAGCAGTACTTC. It yields the protein CASSQWKGGLTYEQYF.

J is TRBJ1-5 and V is TRBV5-6, with D possibly matching TRBD1 (6 bases). From germline, CDR1 is SGHDT and CDR2 YYEEEE. This CDR3 is 15 amino acids long. The V end lost 4 bases, the J end lost 6 bases, and 17 bases lay between the germline ends. In nucleotides, the CDR3 is TGTGCCAGCAGCCAGGGGCCTGATCGCGGTCAGCCCCAGCATTTT. The encoded protein is CASSQGPDRGQPQHF. Full variable domain (missing parts from reference TRBV5-6 and TRBJ1-5): DAGVTQSPTHLIKTRGQQVTLRCSPKSGHDTVSWYQQALGQGPQFIFQYYEEEERQRGNFPDRFSGHQFPNYSSELNVNALLLGDSALYLCASSQGPDRGQPQHFGDGTRLSIL.

The rearrangement links TRBV7-6 to TRBJ2-5; 7 nucleotides match TRBD1. The CDR3 has 16 residues. Trimming removed 0 bases from V and 2 bases from J; junction bases left unmatched: 6. CDR1 SGHVS and CDR2 FNYEAQ come from the germline V gene. CDR3 amino acids: CASSLAINRGQETQYF. For the CDR3, the DNA is TGTGCCAGCAGCTTAGCTATAAACAGGGGACAAGAGACCCAGTACTTC.

J is TRBJ1-5 and V is TRBV19; D remains unclear. Germline V gene lookup returns CDR1 LNHDA and CDR2 SQIVND (reference sequence). This CDR3 spans 16 amino acids. Between the trimmed V and J ends, which lost 4 bases and 7 bases, there was a span of 20 bases. CDR3 residues: CASSRTIRSPNQPQHF. CDR3 DNA: TGTGCCAGTAGTAGAACGATCAGGTCCCCCAACCAGCCCCAGCATTTT.

A remark on this clone: The sample holds other DNA sequences that translate to the same CDR3. Written as DNA, the CDR3 is TGTGCCAGTCGACAGGGGAGAATGGCTTTCTTT. Protein product: CASRQGRMAFF. The rearrangement uses TRBV27 and TRBJ1-1; 8 bases match TRBD1. CDR3 size: 11 residues. V lost 9 bases and J lost 11; bases outside the gene matches: 8. Germline V lookup: CDR1 MNHEY, CDR2 SMNVEV (reference sequence).

The chain joins TRBV20-1 to TRBJ2-1; no reliable D call. Germline CDR1 is DFQATT and CDR2 is SNEGSKA (reference sequence). The CDR3 contains 11 residues. Trimming pared 7 bases from V and 7 bases from J, leaving 11 bases between. The CDR3 loop is CSEKSGNEQFF. The CDR3 DNA reads as TGCAGTGAGAAAAGTGGAAATGAGCAGTTCTTC.

V is TRBV7-3 and J is TRBJ2-6; a possible D gene is TRBD2 (6 bases). Germline V lookup: CDR1 SGHTA, CDR2 FQGTGA. The germline V and J ends were trimmed by 6 bases and 1 base, with 28 bases remaining between them. The CDR3 spans 21 residues. Here the CDR3 reads CASSQNPGLLATVSGANVLTF. In nucleotides, the CDR3 is TGTGCCAGCAGTCAAAACCCGGGGCTACTAGCCACCGTTTCTGGGGCCAACGTCCTGACTTTC.